Following are 21 T cell receptor beta chains from one sample sequenced in a study of shared clonotypes between healthy human individuals. CD45RO-negative, CCR7-selected cells formed the naive CD8 fraction, which excluded terminally differentiated effector memory CD45RA+ cells. Libraries were prepared by immunoSEQ multiplex PCR; TCRdb keeps only in-frame clonotypes and omits some of them. The data show around 2,000,000 clones, about 95% seen once. Specimen: naive CD8+ T cells sorted from blood. The origin of the receptors is a man aged 18 to 30 in good health.

The gene calls are TRBV14 and TRBJ2-3, with a weak D call TRBD2 (5 bases). From germline, CDR1 is SGHDN and CDR2 FVKESK. The CDR3 is 15 amino acids. V lost 4 bases and J 2 bases, leaving 13 bases between the germline ends. The CDR3 loop is CASSLRDISTDTQYF. CDR3 coding DNA: TGTGCCAGCAGCCTCCGGGATATTTCCACAGATACGCAGTATTTT.

For this clone: Other DNA sequences in this sample translate to the same CDR3. The V call is TRBV9, the J call TRBJ1-1; D perhaps matches TRBD1 (5 bases). Between the trimmed V and J ends, which lost 2 bases and 5 bases, there was a span of 10 bases. CDR1 SGDLS and CDR2 YYNGEE come from the germline V gene. This CDR3 has 13 residues. The DNA of the CDR3 is TGTGCCAGCAGCGTGGGGGACGGGACTGAAGCTTTCTTT. This translates into CASSVGDGTEAFF.

J is TRBJ2-5 and V is TRBV28; perhaps TRBD1 as D (6 bases). This CDR3 has 14 residues. V lost 3 bases to trimming and J lost 4 bases, with 12 bases between them. Germline lookup yields CDR1 MDHEN and CDR2 SYDVKM. The DNA of the CDR3 is TGTGCCAGCAGTTTCGCAGGGGAGACAGAGACCCAGTACTTC. Translated, it gives CASSFAGETETQYF.

The chain has TRBV13 and TRBJ2-7, with D perhaps given as TRBD1 or TRBD2 (5 bases each). The V gene lost 3 bases and the J gene lost 0 bases, with 12 bases spanning the gap. The CDR3 is 15 amino acids. CDR1 PRHDT and CDR2 FYEKMQ come from the germline V gene (reference sequence). The CDR3 region is CASSLGRLSSYEQYF. CDR3 sequence (DNA): TGTGCCAGCAGCTTGGGACGGCTGAGCTCCTACGAGCAGTACTTC.

This rearrangement joins TRBV2 to TRBJ2-1; no clear D. The V and J ends lost 2 bases and 0 bases respectively, with 11 bases between them. The CDR3 totals 16 residues. Germline-derived CDR1 and CDR2 are SNHLY and FYNNEI. CDR3 in amino acids: CASSEWAISSYNEQFF. CDR3 coding DNA: TGTGCCAGCAGTGAATGGGCAATCAGCTCCTACAATGAGCAGTTCTTC.

V and J are TRBV25-1 and TRBJ1-2; D ambiguous. This CDR3 is built from 15 residues. V gave up 4 bases and J gave up 7 bases, with 19 bases separating them. The V gene's germline CDR1 is MGHDK and CDR2 SYGVNS. The CDR3 sequence is CASSGPRETVSGYTF. The CDR3 nucleotides are TGTGCCAGCAGTGGCCCCCGGGAGACCGTCTCTGGCTACACCTTC.

Here the CDR3 DNA reads TGTGCCAGCAGTTACAACCTAGGGGATACGCAGTATTTT. Protein: CASSYNLGDTQYF. The chain is built from TRBV6-6 and TRBJ2-3; D unresolved. Trimming shortened V by 2 bases and J by 6 bases, and 9 bases separated the two germline ends. CDR1 is MNHNY and CDR2 is SVGAGI in the germline V gene (reference sequence). The CDR3 covers 13 residues.

The CDR3 coding sequence is TGTGCCAGCAGCTTGAGCGTTATTACTGAAGCTTTCTTT. Amino acids: CASSLSVITEAFF. V is TRBV13 and J is TRBJ1-1; no clear D. Germline V lookup: CDR1 PRHDT, CDR2 FYEKMQ (reference sequence). V dropped 3 bases and J dropped 5 bases, with 10 bases sitting between them. The length of the CDR3 is 13 residues.

This chain connects TRBV29-1 to TRBJ2-7; 12 positions match TRBD1. Losses at the gene ends were 6 bases for V and 1 base for J; bases not matched to a gene: 10. The germline CDR1 and CDR2 sequences are SQVTM and ANQGSEA. The CDR3 loop spans 16 amino acids. CDR3 in DNA: TGCAGCGTCCTGGGGACAGGGGGCGAGTTGTCCTACGAGCAGTACTTC. It specifies CSVLGTGGELSYEQYF.

Of note for this clone: This CDR3 is also generated by other DNA sequences in the sample. The rearrangement links TRBV7-9 to TRBJ2-7; D gene uncertain. CDR1 is SEHNR, CDR2 FQNEAQ, per germline (reference sequence). The CDR3 has 12 residues. V shed 1 base and J shed 7 bases, with 8 bases lying between them. This CDR3 is CASSLELREQYF. The DNA for the CDR3 is TGTGCCAGCAGCTTAGAGCTGAGAGAGCAGTACTTC.

The rearrangement uses TRBV30 and TRBJ2-5; the D is unclear. The DNA end favors TRBJ2-7, so the J call may be wrong. The CDR3 contains 13 residues. The germline CDR1 and CDR2 sequences are GTSNPN and SVGIG (reference sequence). The CDR3 spells CAWRVKSSYEQYF. The CDR3 region has the DNA TGTGCCTGGAGGGTCAAAAGCTCCTACGAGCAGTACTTC.

The CDR3 DNA reads as TGTGCCAGCGGACAGGGCTACGAGCAGTACTTC. Protein: CASGQGYEQYF. The chain recombines TRBV6-9 with TRBJ2-7, with 8 bases aligning to TRBD1. CDR1 and CDR2 (germline): MNHGY, SVAAGI. The CDR3 spans 11 residues. V shed 8 bases and J 3 bases; nucleotides not matched to a gene: 0.

Comment on this clone: The same CDR3 arises from other DNA sequences in this sample as well. V usage is TRBV27 and J usage is TRBJ2-1; TRBD2 might be the D (6 bases). Trimming shortened V by 2 bases and J by 1 base, and 6 bases separated the two germline ends. The CDR3 has 14 residues. The germline V gene encodes CDR1 MNHEY and CDR2 SMNVEV (reference sequence). The DNA of the CDR3 is TGTGCCAGCAGTTTAGGGGGGTCCTACAATGAGCAGTTCTTC. Its translation is CASSLGGSYNEQFF.

The chain uses TRBV7-6 and TRBJ1-2, with 8 bases lining up with TRBD1. V shed 1 base, J shed 3 bases, and the junction held 4 bases outside the gene matches. Germline lookup yields CDR1 SGHVS and CDR2 FNYEAQ. CDR3 length equals 15 residues. The CDR3 here is CASSLGQGPHYGYTF. CDR3 bases: TGTGCCAGCAGCTTAGGACAGGGGCCACACTATGGCTACACCTTC.

This chain connects TRBV10-3 to TRBJ2-5; 7 bases match TRBD2. CDR3 length: 15 amino acids. Germline V gene sequence: CDR1 ENHRY, CDR2 SYGVKD. V lost 5 bases, J lost 1 base, and 7 bases stayed unmatched. CDR3 in amino acids: CAISNLTGGQETQYF. CDR3 in DNA: TGTGCCATCAGTAACTTGACGGGGGGCCAAGAGACCCAGTACTTC.

The V gene is TRBV5-1, the J gene TRBJ1-1; 8 positions agree with TRBD1. Germline CDR1 and CDR2: SGHRS and YFSETQ. With V trimmed by 2 bases and J by 3 bases, 9 bases remained unmatched. CDR3 length equals 16 residues. The CDR3 spells CASSLRDRGTHTEAFF. The DNA for the CDR3 is TGCGCCAGCAGCTTAAGAGACAGGGGCACTCACACTGAAGCTTTCTTT.

In regard to this clone: The sample contains more than one DNA sequence encoding this CDR3. The V and J genes are TRBV11-2 and TRBJ2-1; D perhaps matches TRBD2 (5 bases). Looked up from germline, CDR1 is SGHAT and CDR2 is FQNNGV. CDR3 length: 12 residues. V lost 1 base to trimming and J lost 9 bases, with 7 bases between them. The CDR3 protein is CASSLGGSEQFF. The CDR3 DNA reads as TGTGCCAGCAGCTTAGGAGGGAGTGAGCAGTTCTTC.

V usage is TRBV2 and J usage is TRBJ1-4; TRBD1 matches 7 bases. The CDR3 runs to 16 residues. With 6 bases clipped from V and 0 bases from J, the junction kept 7 bases outside the gene matches. Germline CDR1 SNHLY, CDR2 FYNNEI. The CDR3 sequence: CASRRDSSATNEKLFF. CDR3 nucleotides: TGTGCCAGCAGGCGGGACAGTTCTGCAACTAATGAAAAACTGTTTTTT.

The chain is built from TRBV4-1 and TRBJ1-3; D may be TRBD1 (5 bases). Germline assignment: CDR1 MGHRA and CDR2 YSYEKL. Trimming took 1 base from V and 0 from J, leaving 16 bases between them. This CDR3 region has 18 residues. The CDR3 sequence: CASSQVEGTGSSGNTIYF. The CDR3 DNA is TGCGCCAGCAGCCAAGTCGAGGGAACAGGTAGCTCTGGAAACACCATATATTTT.

As DNA, the CDR3 is TGTGCCAGTAGTGCGTGGGGAGATAAGAACACCGGGGAGCTGTTTTTT. Translation gives CASSAWGDKNTGELFF. The V call is TRBV19, the J call TRBJ2-2, with D perhaps matching TRBD2 (5 bases). Germline CDR1 and CDR2: LNHDA and SQIVND (reference sequence). CDR3 size: 16 residues. Trimming shortened V by 5 bases and J by 1 base, and 14 bases separated the two germline ends.

In this sample, this clone turned up once. The chain carries TRBV2 and TRBJ1-3; D remains unclear. The CDR3 is 13 residues long. V gave up 9 bases and J gave up 0 bases, with 9 bases separating them. In germline, CDR1 is SNHLY, CDR2 FYNNEI. The CDR3 region has the DNA TGTGCCAGGACGGCGAGCTCTGGAAACACCATATATTTT. Translated, it gives CARTASSGNTIYF.